This TCR beta chain was sequenced for a study of cytomegalovirus exposure and HLA in healthy donors. TCRdb keeps only in-frame clones here, not all; method: immunoSEQ multiplex PCR. The sample lists about 220,000 clones; 85% to 90% were seen once. The CDR3 extends over 19 amino acids. The chain links TRBV21-1 to TRBJ2-7; the table's TRBD2 call for D was not verified on the DNA. TRBV21-1 is classified as a pseudogene. The sequence was collected from a man younger than 35 in good health and CMV-seronegative. Sequences were obtained from PBMCs. CDR3 in amino acids: CASSTDRGLESSGGYEQYF. CDR3 nucleotide sequence: TGTGCCAGCAGCACGGACAGGGGGCTGGAGAGTAGCGGGGGCTACGAGCAGTACTTC.